The rows below give T cell receptor beta chains drawn from one sample of a study of cytomegalovirus exposure and HLA in healthy donors. Sequencing used immunoSEQ multiplex PCR; TCRdb keeps in-frame clones, though not all of them. The repertoire holds roughly 130,000 clones, with 60% to 85% as singletons. Sequenced input: PBMCs. These TCRs come from a middle-aged man in good health and CMV-seronegative. Each CDR3 is given with its conserved first and last residue. A D gene is named only where the DNA matches it firmly. Not all rows give a size; the values are once, few, many and, for expanded clones, a class.

j_gene: TRBJ1-1
abundance: -
d_gene: TRBD1
v_gene: TRBV5-1
CDR3nt: TGCGCCAGCAGCCGGGACAGGGAGTCTGAAGCTTTCTTT
CDR3aa: CASSRDRESEAFF

j_gene: TRBJ2-1
abundance: -
d_gene: TRBD1
v_gene: TRBV6-1
CDR3nt: TGTGCCAGCAGTTCGGACAGGGGGCTTCACAATGAGCAGTTCTTC
CDR3aa: CASSSDRGLHNEQFF

j_gene: TRBJ2-1
abundance: once
d_gene: -
v_gene: TRBV27
CDR3nt: TGTGCCAGCAAAGGAGGATGGGATGAGCAGTTCTTC
CDR3aa: CASKGGWDEQFF

j_gene: TRBJ2-3
abundance: -
d_gene: -
v_gene: TRBV6-5
CDR3nt: TGTGCCAGCAGTTACTTGTCTAGCACAGATACGCAGTATTTT
CDR3aa: CASSYLSSTDTQYF

j_gene: TRBJ2-7
abundance: -
d_gene: TRBD1
v_gene: TRBV4-3
CDR3nt: TGCGCCAGCAGCCAAGAAGGCAGGGGGTGGTACGAGCAGTACTTC
CDR3aa: CASSQEGRGWYEQYF

j_gene: TRBJ2-3
abundance: -
d_gene: -
v_gene: TRBV27
CDR3nt: TGTGCCAGCAGTTTACAGTCCAGGGCCTACTCAGATACGCAGTATTTT
CDR3aa: CASSLQSRAYSDTQYF

j_gene: TRBJ2-4
abundance: -
d_gene: TRBD1
v_gene: TRBV19
CDR3nt: TGTGCCAGTAGTGCTTGGGACAGGGAAGTATCTCAGTACTTC
CDR3aa: CASSAWDREVSQYF

j_gene: TRBJ1-2
abundance: -
d_gene: -
v_gene: TRBV6-5
CDR3nt: TGTGCCAGCAGTTACTCGGGACAAGTCTATGGCTACACCTTC
CDR3aa: CASSYSGQVYGYTF

j_gene: TRBJ1-2
abundance: -
d_gene: -
v_gene: TRBV18
CDR3nt: TGTGCCAGCTCACCACCGGCCACCGCCAGAAATGGCTACACCTTC
CDR3aa: CASSPPATARNGYTF

j_gene: TRBJ2-1
abundance: -
d_gene: -
v_gene: TRBV5-1
CDR3nt: TGCGCCAGCAGCCCCGGGACACCGAGCTCCTACAATGAGCAGTTCTTC
CDR3aa: CASSPGTPSSYNEQFF

j_gene: TRBJ1-6
abundance: -
d_gene: TRBD1
v_gene: TRBV6-5
CDR3nt: TGTGCCAGCAGACCCGGGACAGCCTATAATTCACCCCTCCACTTT
CDR3aa: CASRPGTAYNSPLHF

j_gene: TRBJ2-2
abundance: -
d_gene: TRBD2
v_gene: TRBV7-6
CDR3nt: TGTGCCAGCAATAGCGGGGAGGGCCCCGGGGAGCTGTTTTTT
CDR3aa: CASNSGEGPGELFF

j_gene: TRBJ1-6
abundance: -
d_gene: TRBD1
v_gene: TRBV2
CDR3nt: TGTGCCAGCAGAGACGACAGGGGTGGCTATAATTCACCCCTCCACTTT
CDR3aa: CASRDDRGGYNSPLHF

j_gene: TRBJ2-1
abundance: -
d_gene: -
v_gene: TRBV28
CDR3nt: TGTGCCAGCACCCTAACCCCGGGGGGCACTGAGCAGTTCTTC
CDR3aa: CASTLTPGGTEQFF

j_gene: TRBJ2-7
abundance: -
d_gene: TRBD2
v_gene: TRBV19
CDR3nt: TGTGCCAGTAGTTCCGGACTAGCGGGGGCGTACGAGCAGTACTTC
CDR3aa: CASSSGLAGAYEQYF

j_gene: TRBJ2-2
abundance: -
d_gene: -
v_gene: TRBV19
CDR3nt: TGTGCCAGTAGTATAGATGGGGAGTCCGGGGAGCTGTTTTTT
CDR3aa: CASSIDGESGELFF

j_gene: TRBJ2-1
abundance: -
d_gene: TRBD2
v_gene: TRBV20-1
CDR3nt: TGCAGTGCTACTCTAGCGGGTGAGCAGTTCTTC
CDR3aa: CSATLAGEQFF

j_gene: TRBJ2-7
abundance: -
d_gene: -
v_gene: TRBV14
CDR3nt: TGTGCCAGCAGCCAAGATCTTACAGTCTACGAGCAGTACTTC
CDR3aa: CASSQDLTVYEQYF

j_gene: TRBJ2-2
abundance: -
d_gene: TRBD2
v_gene: TRBV9
CDR3nt: TGTGCCAGCAGCGTCCGACTAGCGGGAAGCACCGGGGAGCTGTTTTTT
CDR3aa: CASSVRLAGSTGELFF

j_gene: TRBJ2-5
abundance: once
d_gene: TRBD2
v_gene: TRBV27
CDR3nt: TGTGCCAGCAGTTTGGGCGGGGGGTTTCAAGAGACCCAGTACTTC
CDR3aa: CASSLGGGFQETQYF

j_gene: TRBJ1-5
abundance: once
d_gene: -
v_gene: TRBV5-4
CDR3nt: TGTGCCAGCAGCCAAGATTTGACATTTAGCAATCAGCCCCAGCATTTT
CDR3aa: CASSQDLTFSNQPQHF

j_gene: TRBJ1-5
abundance: few
d_gene: -
v_gene: TRBV6-6
CDR3nt: TGTGCCAGCAGTTACCCGGGTACCAATCAGCCCCAGCATTTT
CDR3aa: CASSYPGTNQPQHF

j_gene: TRBJ2-2
abundance: -
d_gene: TRBD1
v_gene: TRBV2
CDR3nt: TGTGCCGGAAAGACAGGGGGCGCAACCGGGGAGCTGTTTTTT
CDR3aa: CAGKTGGATGELFF

j_gene: TRBJ2-7
abundance: -
d_gene: -
v_gene: TRBV7-9
CDR3nt: TGTGCCAGCAGCTTATCAGGGATCGAGCAGTACTTC
CDR3aa: CASSLSGIEQYF

j_gene: TRBJ2-2
abundance: -
d_gene: TRBD2
v_gene: TRBV7-8
CDR3nt: TGTGCCAGCAGCTTAGAACTAGCGGGAGACACCGGGGAGCTGTTTTTT
CDR3aa: CASSLELAGDTGELFF

j_gene: TRBJ1-5
abundance: -
d_gene: TRBD1
v_gene: TRBV5-1
CDR3nt: TGCGCCAGCAGCCCCGGACAGGGGGCCTATAGCAATCAGCCCCAGCATTTT
CDR3aa: CASSPGQGAYSNQPQHF

j_gene: TRBJ2-5
abundance: -
d_gene: -
v_gene: TRBV21-1
CDR3nt: TGTGCCAGCAGCAAAAGGTACGGGGGTAGCGGGCCCCAAGAGACCCAGTACTTC
CDR3aa: CASSKRYGGSGPQETQYF

j_gene: TRBJ2-3
abundance: -
d_gene: -
v_gene: TRBV25-1
CDR3nt: TGTGCCAGCAGTGAAACATCTAGCACAGATACGCAGTATTTT
CDR3aa: CASSETSSTDTQYF

j_gene: TRBJ1-3
abundance: few
d_gene: -
v_gene: TRBV15
CDR3nt: TGTGCCACCAGCAGAGACCTAGGACAGGGAAACACCATATATTTT
CDR3aa: CATSRDLGQGNTIYF

j_gene: TRBJ1-6
abundance: -
d_gene: TRBD1
v_gene: TRBV7-2
CDR3nt: TGTGCCAGCAGCTCCCAGACAGGGGGCAATTCACCCCTCCACTTT
CDR3aa: CASSSQTGGNSPLHF

j_gene: TRBJ2-7
abundance: -
d_gene: TRBD1
v_gene: TRBV5-4
CDR3nt: TGTGCCAGTAGTATGCTCGGGACAGAAGTCTACGAGCAGTACTTC
CDR3aa: CASSMLGTEVYEQYF

j_gene: TRBJ2-1
abundance: -
d_gene: TRBD2
v_gene: TRBV29-1
CDR3nt: TGCAGCGCCGCGGGACTAGCGGGAGAGGGTGAGCAGTTCTTC
CDR3aa: CSAAGLAGEGEQFF

j_gene: TRBJ1-4
abundance: -
d_gene: -
v_gene: TRBV6-1
CDR3nt: TGTGCCAGCAGTGAAGTGGGGGGGGAAAAACTGTTTTTT
CDR3aa: CASSEVGGEKLFF

j_gene: TRBJ2-1
abundance: -
d_gene: TRBD2
v_gene: TRBV7-9
CDR3nt: TGTGCCAGCGAAACGGGGCTAGCGGGGGACTCCTACAATGAGCAGTTCTTC
CDR3aa: CASETGLAGDSYNEQFF

j_gene: TRBJ2-2
abundance: -
d_gene: -
v_gene: TRBV27
CDR3nt: TGTGCCAGCAAGGCCCGGGTCGGGGAGCTGTTTTTT
CDR3aa: CASKARVGELFF

j_gene: TRBJ2-7
abundance: -
d_gene: -
v_gene: TRBV5-1
CDR3nt: TGCGCCAGCAGCTTCGAGGGCGGATGGGCGGACGAGCAGTACTTC
CDR3aa: CASSFEGGWADEQYF

j_gene: TRBJ2-5
abundance: -
d_gene: -
v_gene: TRBV7-2
CDR3nt: TGTGCCAGCAGCCCCAGGGGAGGGCCCTCGGAGACCCAGTACTTC
CDR3aa: CASSPRGGPSETQYF

j_gene: TRBJ1-6
abundance: -
d_gene: -
v_gene: TRBV11-2
CDR3nt: TGTGCCAGCAGCTTAGTACCACAGAGCTCCTATAATTCACCCCTCCACTTT
CDR3aa: CASSLVPQSSYNSPLHF

j_gene: TRBJ2-7
abundance: -
d_gene: -
v_gene: TRBV6-1
CDR3nt: TGTGCCAGCAGCTCCACGAGCTCCTACGAGCAGTACTTC
CDR3aa: CASSSTSSYEQYF

j_gene: TRBJ1-6
abundance: -
d_gene: -
v_gene: TRBV6-1
CDR3nt: TGTGCCAGTTCGCTACTATTTCTGGATTCACCCCTCCACTTT
CDR3aa: CASSLLFLDSPLHF

j_gene: TRBJ2-3
abundance: -
d_gene: TRBD2
v_gene: TRBV5-1
CDR3nt: TGCGCCAGCAGCTCTGGACTAGCGGGAGTCACAGATACGCAGTATTTT
CDR3aa: CASSSGLAGVTDTQYF